A selection of T cell receptor beta chains follows, all from one sample in a study of blood T cell repertoires in COVID-19. This table comes from immunoSEQ multiplex PCR, and its TCRdb copy is limited to in-frame clones, with some not included. The sample has around 320,000 clones; more than 70% are singletons. The sample consisted of peripheral blood. The source is a woman in her twenties or thirties who had recovered from COVID-19. Both conserved end residues are part of each CDR3. Each record gives: clone size, J gene, D gene, V gene, CDR3 DNA, CDR3 protein. A D gene is named only where the DNA matches it firmly. Clone size is given for some rows only: seen once, a few or many times, or a class if the clone is expanded.

- | TRBJ2-5 | - | TRBV29-1 | TGCAGCGTTAGACTGACGGGTGTAGAGACCCAGTACTTC | CSVRLTGVETQYF
- | TRBJ1-5 | TRBD1 | TRBV11-2 | TGTGCCAGCAGTCGGGACAGCAGATATAGCAATCAGCCCCAGCATTTT | CASSRDSRYSNQPQHF
- | TRBJ1-4 | TRBD1 | TRBV7-2 | TGTGCCAGCAGCTTAGGCCGGACAGGGGGCGACGAAAAACTGTTTTTT | CASSLGRTGGDEKLFF
- | TRBJ1-2 | - | TRBV5-4 | TGTGCCAGCAGCTCGGACAGCTATAACTATGGCTACACCTTC | CASSSDSYNYGYTF
once | TRBJ2-7 | - | TRBV6-2/TRBV6-3 | TGTGCCAGCAGTTTAAGTCAGGTTGTCTACGAGCAGTACTTC | CASSLSQVVYEQYF
- | TRBJ1-1 | - | TRBV6-6 | TGTGCCAGCCGCCTGGCCGACACTGAAGCTTTCTTT | CASRLADTEAFF
- | TRBJ1-3 | - | TRBV3-1/TRBV3-2 | TGTGCCAGCAGCCAAGAACTCGGAGTAACTGGAAACACCATATATTTT | CASSQELGVTGNTIYF
- | TRBJ2-1 | - | TRBV9 | TGTGCCAGCAGCGTAGCGGTTGCCTGGAATGAGCAGTTCTTC | CASSVAVAWNEQFF
- | TRBJ1-1 | TRBD1 | TRBV29-1 | TGCAGCGTCAAGGGACAGCTGAACACTGAAGCTTTCTTT | CSVKGQLNTEAFF
once | TRBJ1-6 | TRBD1 | TRBV12-3/TRBV12-4 | TGTGCCAGCTCCGGGACAGGGCATTCACCCCTCCACTTT | CASSGTGHSPLHF
- | TRBJ1-6 | TRBD1 | TRBV3-1/TRBV3-2 | TGTGCCAGCAGCCGGGGACAGGGTTCGGCCCTCCACTTT | CASSRGQGSALHF
few | TRBJ2-3 | - | TRBV27 | TGTGCCAGCAGTTTATCGGCGGGTACAGATACGCAGTATTTT | CASSLSAGTDTQYF
- | TRBJ2-3 | - | TRBV15 | TGTGCCACCAGCAGAGAACCCTATGGCACAGATACGCAGTATTTT | CATSREPYGTDTQYF
- | TRBJ2-3 | TRBD2 | TRBV29-1 | TGCAGCGCCTGGGGTAGCGGGGGACACACAGATACGCAGTATTTT | CSAWGSGGHTDTQYF
- | TRBJ2-1 | TRBD2 | TRBV7-3 | TGTGCCAGCAGCCCCGATAGCGGGGGCACCTACAATGAGCAGTTCTTC | CASSPDSGGTYNEQFF
once | TRBJ1-2 | - | TRBV28 | TGTGCCAGCAGTTCCGGGATTAACTATGGCTACACCTTC | CASSSGINYGYTF
- | TRBJ1-4 | - | TRBV28 | TGTGCCAGCACCAGGCCGGGGGAGGAAGAAAAACTGTTTTTT | CASTRPGEEEKLFF
- | TRBJ2-7 | TRBD1 | TRBV5-6 | TGTGCCAGCAGCCTATGGGACAGGGCGAACGAGCAGTACTTC | CASSLWDRANEQYF
few | TRBJ2-5 | - | TRBV5-4 | TGTGCCAGCAGCTCCCGGGAGCCCGGAAAAGAGACCCAGTACTTC | CASSSREPGKETQYF
- | TRBJ1-5 | - | TRBV28 | TGTGCCAGCAGCCCTGGGTTGGGCTTTAGCAATCAGCCCCAGCATTTT | CASSPGLGFSNQPQHF